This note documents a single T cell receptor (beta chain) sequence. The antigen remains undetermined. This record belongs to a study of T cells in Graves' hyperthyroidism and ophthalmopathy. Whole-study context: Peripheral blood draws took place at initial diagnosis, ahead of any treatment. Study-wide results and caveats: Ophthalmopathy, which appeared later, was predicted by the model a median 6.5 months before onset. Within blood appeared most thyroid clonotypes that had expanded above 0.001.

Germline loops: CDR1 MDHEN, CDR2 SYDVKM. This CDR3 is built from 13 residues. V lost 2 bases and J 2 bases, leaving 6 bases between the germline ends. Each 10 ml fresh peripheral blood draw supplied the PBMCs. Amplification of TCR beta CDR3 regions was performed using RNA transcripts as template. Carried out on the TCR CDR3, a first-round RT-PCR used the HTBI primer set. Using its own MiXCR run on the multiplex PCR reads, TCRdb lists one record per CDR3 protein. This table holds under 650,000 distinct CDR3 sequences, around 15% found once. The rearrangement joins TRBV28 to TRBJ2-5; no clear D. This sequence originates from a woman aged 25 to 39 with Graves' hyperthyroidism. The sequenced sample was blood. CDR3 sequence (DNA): TGTGCCAGCAGTTTAAAGGGTCAAGAGACCCAGTACTTC. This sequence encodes CASSLKGQETQYF. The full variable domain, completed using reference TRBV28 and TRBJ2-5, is DVKVTQSSRYLVKRTGEKVFLECVQDMDHENMFWYRQDPGLGLRLIYFSYDVKMKEKGDIPEGYSVSREKKERFSLILESASTNQTSMYLCASSLKGQETQYFGPGTRLLVL.